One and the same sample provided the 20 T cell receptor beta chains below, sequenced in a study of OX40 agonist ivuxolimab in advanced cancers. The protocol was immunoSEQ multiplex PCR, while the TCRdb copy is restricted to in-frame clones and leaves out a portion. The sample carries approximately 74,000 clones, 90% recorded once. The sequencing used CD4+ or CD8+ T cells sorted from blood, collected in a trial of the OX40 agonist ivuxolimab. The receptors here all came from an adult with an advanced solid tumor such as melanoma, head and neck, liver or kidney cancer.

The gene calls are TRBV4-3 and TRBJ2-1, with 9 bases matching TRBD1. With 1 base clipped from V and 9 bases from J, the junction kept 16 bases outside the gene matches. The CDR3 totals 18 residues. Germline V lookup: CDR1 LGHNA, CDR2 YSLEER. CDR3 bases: TGCGCCAGCAGCCAAGCAGGGACAGGGCGAGGCTCTGGGAGTGAGCAGTTCTTC. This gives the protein CASSQAGTGRGSGSEQFF.

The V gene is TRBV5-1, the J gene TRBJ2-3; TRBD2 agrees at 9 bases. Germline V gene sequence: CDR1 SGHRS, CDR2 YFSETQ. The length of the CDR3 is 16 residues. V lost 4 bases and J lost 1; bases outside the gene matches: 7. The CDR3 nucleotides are TGCGCCAGCAGCCTGACTAGCGGTCTTCGCACAGATACGCAGTATTTT. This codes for CASSLTSGLRTDTQYF.

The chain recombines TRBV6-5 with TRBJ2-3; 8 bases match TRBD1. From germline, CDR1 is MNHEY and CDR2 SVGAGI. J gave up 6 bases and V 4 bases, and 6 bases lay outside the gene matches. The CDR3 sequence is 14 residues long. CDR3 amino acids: CASSSVTGVDTQYF. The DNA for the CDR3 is TGTGCCAGCAGTTCTGTGACAGGGGTGGATACGCAGTATTTT.

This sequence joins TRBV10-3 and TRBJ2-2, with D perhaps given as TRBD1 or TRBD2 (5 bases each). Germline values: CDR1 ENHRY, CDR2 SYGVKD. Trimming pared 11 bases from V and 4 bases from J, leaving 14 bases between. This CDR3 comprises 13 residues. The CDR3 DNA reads TGTGCCTCCCGGGGCCAGGGCACCGGGGAGCTGTTTTTT. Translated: CASRGQGTGELFF.

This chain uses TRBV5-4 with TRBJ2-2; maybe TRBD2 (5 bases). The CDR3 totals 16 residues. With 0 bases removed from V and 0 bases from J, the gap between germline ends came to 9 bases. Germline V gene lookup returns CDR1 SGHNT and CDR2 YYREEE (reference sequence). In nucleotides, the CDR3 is TGTGCCAGCAGCTTGGGGGTGGAGGCGAACACCGGGGAGCTGTTTTTT. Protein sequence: CASSLGVEANTGELFF. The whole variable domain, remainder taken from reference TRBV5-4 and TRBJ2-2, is ETGVTQSPTHLIKTRGQQVTLRCSSQSGHNTVSWYQQALGQGPQFIFQYYREEENGRGNFPPRFSGLQFPNYSSELNVNALELDDSALYLCASSLGVEANTGELFFGEGSRLTVL.

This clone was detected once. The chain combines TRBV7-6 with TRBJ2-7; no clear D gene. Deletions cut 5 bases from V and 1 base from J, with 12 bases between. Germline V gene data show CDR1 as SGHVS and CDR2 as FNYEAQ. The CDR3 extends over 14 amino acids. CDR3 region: CASSPRTASYEQYF. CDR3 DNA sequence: TGTGCCAGCAGCCCCCGGACGGCTTCCTACGAGCAGTACTTC.

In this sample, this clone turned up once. Here the CDR3 DNA reads TGTGCCAGCAGTTTAGCGACTAACTACGAGCAGTACTTC. It codes for CASSLATNYEQYF. The V and J genes are TRBV28 and TRBJ2-7, with a tentative D call TRBD2 (5 bases). Trimming took off 2 bases at V and 3 bases at J, with 8 bases between the two ends. The CDR3 runs to 13 residues. CDR1 is MDHEN and CDR2 is SYDVKM in the germline V gene.

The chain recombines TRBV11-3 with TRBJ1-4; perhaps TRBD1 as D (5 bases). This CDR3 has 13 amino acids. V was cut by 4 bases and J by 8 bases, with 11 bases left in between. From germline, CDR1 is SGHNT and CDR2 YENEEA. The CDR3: CASSWRGNEKLFF. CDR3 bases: TGTGCCAGCAGCTGGCGGGGGAACGAAAAACTGTTTTTT.

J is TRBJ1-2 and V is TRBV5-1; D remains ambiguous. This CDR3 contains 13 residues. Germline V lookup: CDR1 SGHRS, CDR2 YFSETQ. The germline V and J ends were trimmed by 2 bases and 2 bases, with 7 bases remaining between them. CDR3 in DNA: TGCGCCAGCAGCTTCTCTGGGAACTATGGCTACACCTTC. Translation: CASSFSGNYGYTF.

The DNA of the CDR3 is TGTGCCAGCAGCTTCGGGCCGATATCCTACGAGCAGTACTTC. Translating gives CASSFGPISYEQYF. The genes are TRBV5-6 and TRBJ2-7; no definite D call. The V gene's germline CDR1 is SGHDT and CDR2 YYEEEE. This CDR3 has 14 amino acids. The V end was cut by 2 bases, the J end by 1 base, with 10 bases between.

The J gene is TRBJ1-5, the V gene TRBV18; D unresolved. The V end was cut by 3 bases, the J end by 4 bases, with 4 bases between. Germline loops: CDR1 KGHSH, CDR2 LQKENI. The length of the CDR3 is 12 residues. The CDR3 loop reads CASSPPNQPQHF. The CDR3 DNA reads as TGTGCCAGCTCACCGCCAAATCAGCCCCAGCATTTT.

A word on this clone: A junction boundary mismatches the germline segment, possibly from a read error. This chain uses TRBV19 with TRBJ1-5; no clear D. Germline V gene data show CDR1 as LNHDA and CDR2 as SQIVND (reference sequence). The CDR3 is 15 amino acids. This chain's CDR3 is CASSIERAPNQPQHF. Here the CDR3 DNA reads TGTGCCAGTAGTATCGAGAGGGCCCCCAATCAACCCCAGCATTTT.

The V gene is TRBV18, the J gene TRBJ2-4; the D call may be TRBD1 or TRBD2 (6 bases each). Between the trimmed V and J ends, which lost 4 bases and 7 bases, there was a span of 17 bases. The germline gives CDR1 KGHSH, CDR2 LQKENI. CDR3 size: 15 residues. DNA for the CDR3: TGTGCCAGCTCACTCTCCCAAACAGGGAGGAACATTCAGTACTTC. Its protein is CASSLSQTGRNIQYF.

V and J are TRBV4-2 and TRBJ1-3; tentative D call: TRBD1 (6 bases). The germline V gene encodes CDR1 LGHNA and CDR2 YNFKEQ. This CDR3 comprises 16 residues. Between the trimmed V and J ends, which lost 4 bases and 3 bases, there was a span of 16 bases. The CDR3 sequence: CASSRGLQGDGNTIYF. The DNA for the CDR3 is TGTGCCAGCAGCCGAGGCTTACAGGGAGATGGAAACACCATATATTTT.

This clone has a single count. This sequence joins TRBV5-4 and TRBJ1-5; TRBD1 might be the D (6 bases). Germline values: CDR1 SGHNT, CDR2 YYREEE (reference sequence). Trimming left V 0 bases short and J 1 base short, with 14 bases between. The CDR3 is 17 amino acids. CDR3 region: CASSLEGRGLSNQPQHF. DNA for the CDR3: TGTGCCAGCAGCTTGGAGGGTCGGGGGCTCAGCAATCAGCCCCAGCATTTT.

CDR3 coding DNA: TGTGCCATCAGTGGGACTAGCGTAAATACGCAGTATTTT. Translated: CAISGTSVNTQYF. The chain uses TRBV10-3 and TRBJ2-3, with 9 bases fitting TRBD2. The germline V gene has CDR1 ENHRY and CDR2 SYGVKD. V lost 4 bases and J lost 7; bases outside the gene matches: 3. The CDR3 has 13 amino acids.

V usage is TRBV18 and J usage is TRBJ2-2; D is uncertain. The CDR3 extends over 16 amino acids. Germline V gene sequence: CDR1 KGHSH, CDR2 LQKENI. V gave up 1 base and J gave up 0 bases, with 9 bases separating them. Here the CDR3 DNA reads TGTGCCAGCTCACCACGAGTTTCCGCGAACACCGGGGAGCTGTTTTTT. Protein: CASSPRVSANTGELFF.

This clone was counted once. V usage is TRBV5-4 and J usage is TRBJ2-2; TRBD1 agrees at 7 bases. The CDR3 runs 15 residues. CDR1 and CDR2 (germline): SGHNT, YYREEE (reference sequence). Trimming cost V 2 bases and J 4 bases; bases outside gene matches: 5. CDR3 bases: TGTGCCAGCAGCTTACAGGGGTCTTCCACCGGGGAGCTGTTTTTT. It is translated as CASSLQGSSTGELFF.

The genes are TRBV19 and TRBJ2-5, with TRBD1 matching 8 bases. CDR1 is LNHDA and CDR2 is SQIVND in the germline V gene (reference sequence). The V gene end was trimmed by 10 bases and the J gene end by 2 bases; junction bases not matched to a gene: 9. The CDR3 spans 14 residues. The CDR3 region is CATDRGNWQETQYF. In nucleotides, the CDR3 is TGTGCCACTGACAGGGGTAATTGGCAAGAGACCCAGTACTTC.

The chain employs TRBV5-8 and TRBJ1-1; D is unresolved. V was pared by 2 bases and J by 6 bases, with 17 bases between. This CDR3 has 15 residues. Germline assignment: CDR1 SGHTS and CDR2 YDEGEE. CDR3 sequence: CASSFSDRARAEAFF. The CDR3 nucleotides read TGTGCCAGCAGCTTTAGTGACCGCGCGAGAGCTGAAGCTTTCTTT.